The rows below give T cell receptor beta chains drawn from one sample of a study of regulatory T cells in long-lasting Graves disease. TCRdb called the multiplex PCR reads again in MiXCR, with one record for every CDR3 protein. The repertoire consists of roughly 500,000 distinct CDR3 sequences, with about 14% occurring once and the leading ten covering about 9.1%. A further study also used this sample, focusing on T cells in Graves' hyperthyroidism and ophthalmopathy.

The sequencing here drew on peripheral blood mononuclear cells (PBMCs), taken at new diagnosis, from a patient treated with antithyroid drugs. The receptors were gathered from a man under 40 with Graves disease. Each CDR3 is given with its conserved first and last residue. The D gene is left open where the match is weak. Clone size, where shown, is once, few, many, or a class for clones that have expanded.

TRBD1,few,TRBJ2-1,TRBV2,TGTGTCAGCAGTGGGCAGGGGGCGCAATTTGGCTCCTACAATGAGCAGTTCTTC,CVSSGQGAQFGSYNEQFF
-,-,TRBJ2-3,TRBV10-3,TGTGCCATCACCCCCGCACCAACAGATACGCAGTATTTT,CAITPAPTDTQYF
-,many,TRBJ1-1,TRBV6-1,TGTGCCAGCAATCCGACACCGAACACTGAAGCTTTCTTT,CASNPTPNTEAFF
-,many,TRBJ1-5,TRBV7-2,TGTGCCAGCAGCCTTTTAGATACGGGGAATCAGCCCCAGCATTTT,CASSLLDTGNQPQHF
-,-,TRBJ2-1,TRBV7-7,TGTGCCAGCTCTCCCGGGATTTTCTCCTACGAGCAGTTCTTC,CASSPGIFSYEQFF
-,many,TRBJ1-3,TRBV2,TGTGCCAGCAGTGTGGGGTACACCATATATTTT,CASSVGYTIYF
-,-,TRBJ1-4,TRBV19,TGTGCCAGTAGTGACATCGTAGAAAAACTGTTTTTT,CASSDIVEKLFF
TRBD1,many,TRBJ1-1,TRBV19,TGTGCCAGTAGTGTTCCGGGGACAGGGCTCACTGAAGCTTTCTTT,CASSVPGTGLTEAFF
TRBD1,few,TRBJ1-1,TRBV29-1,TGCAGCGCTTCGACAGGGTCGATGAACACTGAAGCTTTCTTT,CSASTGSMNTEAFF
-,many,TRBJ2-5,TRBV6-5,TGTGCCAGCAGTTCCCCGGGAGTGGGAGAGACCCAGTACTTC,CASSSPGVGETQYF
TRBD1,few,TRBJ1-5,TRBV19,TGTGCCAGTAGTAGCCACGGGACAGGGGATCAGCCCCAGCATTTT,CASSSHGTGDQPQHF
TRBD1,-,TRBJ1-5,TRBV30,TGTGCCTGGAGTCCGACAGGGTTTGATCAGCCCCAGCATTTT,CAWSPTGFDQPQHF
TRBD1,many,TRBJ1-5,TRBV24-1,TGTGCCACCAGTGCGAGCGGACAGGGAATGGTTTTAATTGGCAATCAGCCCCAGCATTTT,CATSASGQGMVLIGNQPQHF
TRBD2,many,TRBJ2-1,TRBV7-9,TGTGCCAGCAGATCGGGACTAGCGGGCAACAATGAGCAGTTCTTC,CASRSGLAGNNEQFF
TRBD2,many,TRBJ2-3,TRBV5-1,TGCGCCAGCAGCTTGGCCGGGCGGGAGCCGCAGTATTTT,CASSLAGREPQYF
-,many,TRBJ1-3,TRBV2,TGTGCCAGCAGTGCTCTTCTGGGACACCAGTCTGGAAACACCATATATTTT,CASSALLGHQSGNTIYF
-,many,TRBJ1-6,TRBV9,TGTGCCAGCAGCCCCGGAACGGGGGTTAATTCACCCCTCCACTTT,CASSPGTGVNSPLHF
-,-,TRBJ1-1,TRBV19,TGTGCCAGTAGTATAGATCAAAGGACAGCGAACACTGAAGCTTTCTTT,CASSIDQRTANTEAFF
TRBD2,few,TRBJ2-1,TRBV19,TGTGCCAGTAAAGCGGGAGCAGCCAGCAATGAGCAGTTCTTC,CASKAGAASNEQFF
TRBD2,many,TRBJ2-3,TRBV20-1,TGCAGTGCCACGGGACTAGCGGGAGGTTGGAGCACAGATACGCAGTATTTT,CSATGLAGGWSTDTQYF
TRBD1,-,TRBJ1-5,TRBV30,TGTGCCTGGAGTGTGGTAGGCAGGGGGCACCATAGCAATCAGCCCCAGCATTTT,CAWSVVGRGHHSNQPQHF
-,many,TRBJ2-3,TRBV20-1,TGCAGTGCCAGGGGGGTAGGGGGCCTTAGCACAGATACGCAGTATTTT,CSARGVGGLSTDTQYF
TRBD2,few,TRBJ2-5,TRBV6-2/TRBV6-3,TGTGCCAGCAGTGAGGATCAGGAAAAAGTGGGAGCGGGGGTCCAAGAGACCCAGTACTTC,CASSEDQEKVGAGVQETQYF
-,few,TRBJ2-7,TRBV5-1,TGCGCCAGCAGCTTCCAGATAAACTACGAGCAGTACTTC,CASSFQINYEQYF
-,once,TRBJ2-6,TRBV5-1,TGCGCCAGCAGCTTGGCGGCGTACTCTGGGGCCAACGTCCTGACTTTC,CASSLAAYSGANVLTF
-,many,TRBJ2-7,TRBV18,TGTGCCAGCTCACCATCTCGGGGGTCCTACGAGCAGTACTTC,CASSPSRGSYEQYF
-,few,TRBJ2-5,TRBV7-3,TGTGCCAGCAGCAGACGCGGGACAGCGCAAGAGACCCAGTACTTC,CASSRRGTAQETQYF
-,few,TRBJ1-2,TRBV20-1,TGCAGTGCGCCCAGAGATGGCTACACCTTC,CSAPRDGYTF
TRBD1,many,TRBJ1-3,TRBV7-8,TGTGCCAGCAGCCTAGGGACAGGGGGACGGGGAAACACCATATATTTT,CASSLGTGGRGNTIYF
-,-,TRBJ2-6,TRBV5-1,TGCGCCAGCAGCGGGGAAGTTACTAGAGGGGCCAACGTCCTGACTTTC,CASSGEVTRGANVLTF
TRBD1,many,TRBJ1-1,TRBV30,TGTGCCTGGAACAGGGGGGTCGGGGAGAGAGCTTTCTTT,CAWNRGVGERAFF
-,few,TRBJ2-2,TRBV7-2,TGTGCCAGCAGCTTATTCTTTGTAACCGGGGAGCTGTTTTTT,CASSLFFVTGELFF
TRBD2,few,TRBJ2-2,TRBV19,TGTGCCACCACTAAGTTCGAGGGACTAGCGGGAGGAAATACCGGGGAGCTGTTTTTT,CATTKFEGLAGGNTGELFF
-,-,TRBJ1-6,TRBV20-1,TGCAGTGCTGAGGAGGGGGGCTCCTATAATTCACTCCTCCACTTT,CSAEEGGSYNSLLHF
-,many,TRBJ2-1,TRBV7-2,TGTGCCAGCAGCTTGGCCCACGGGCCCTACAATGAGCAGTTCTTC,CASSLAHGPYNEQFF
-,many,TRBJ1-1,TRBV29-1,TGCAGCGTCGGCCCTTGGGAGAGCACTGAAGCTTTCTTT,CSVGPWESTEAFF
TRBD2,many,TRBJ2-7,TRBV7-2,TGTGCCAGCAGCCCAGGACTAGCGGGAGGGCTATACGAGCAGTACTTC,CASSPGLAGGLYEQYF
TRBD1,many,TRBJ1-1,TRBV3-1,TGTGCCAGCAGCCAAAGGGGGCGTAACACTGAAGCTTTCTTT,CASSQRGRNTEAFF
TRBD1,-,TRBJ2-3,TRBV6-1,TGTGCCAGCAGTACCGGCACAGGGGCCGGCACAGATACGCAGTATTTT,CASSTGTGAGTDTQYF
TRBD1,many,TRBJ1-1,TRBV12-3/TRBV12-4,TGTGCCAGCAGTACAAAGACAGGGGGCAACACTGAAGCTTTCTTT,CASSTKTGGNTEAFF
TRBD2,few,TRBJ2-1,TRBV20-1,TGCAGTGCTCCCCCCCTCGGACTAGCGAACAATGAGCAGTTCTTC,CSAPPLGLANNEQFF
TRBD1,many,TRBJ1-1,TRBV30,TGTGCCTCAACAGGGGAGAGCACTGAAGCTTTCTTT,CASTGESTEAFF
-,-,TRBJ1-4,TRBV18,TGTGCCAGCTCACCACGGGCACCGATCCTTAATGAAAAACTGTTTTTT,CASSPRAPILNEKLFF
TRBD2,many,TRBJ2-7,TRBV5-1,TGCGCCAGCAGCTCCGAACTAGCGGGGTCCTACGAGCAGTACTTC,CASSSELAGSYEQYF
-,-,TRBJ1-1,TRBV6-1,TGTGCCAGCAGTAGACACCTTGGGACTGAAGCTTTCTTT,CASSRHLGTEAFF
-,many,TRBJ2-2,TRBV11-3,TGTGCCAGCAGCTCCTTCGAGAACACCGGGGAGCTGTTTTTT,CASSSFENTGELFF
TRBD2,many,TRBJ2-1,TRBV29-1,TGCAGCGTTGAAGATTCCCTAGCGGGAGTGGGTGAGCAGTTCTTC,CSVEDSLAGVGEQFF
TRBD1,few,TRBJ2-1,TRBV6-1,TGTGCCAGCACGGACAGGGAGGTTAGTGAGCAGTTCTTC,CASTDREVSEQFF
-,many,TRBJ2-1,TRBV12-5,TGTGCTAGCCTCCCCGGGTCCTACAATGAGCAGTTCTTC,CASLPGSYNEQFF